The TCR beta chain under discussion was sequenced for a study of glioma-infiltrating T cells. For the study at large: Glioma patients had dexamethasone for six or fewer days before surgery. Blood libraries targeted roughly 4.5- to 10-fold coverage of roughly 1 million T cells. Broader study findings: Tissue-blood divergence was below expectation in non-neoplastic patients, above in gliomas. Signature shared blood CDR3 motifs were enriched in low-divergence and depleted in high-divergence patients.

Amplification of TCR alpha and beta CDR3 regions from RNA used iRepertoire nested multiplex PCR. TCRdb analysed the multiplex PCR reads with MiXCR anew, one entry per CDR3 protein. Here the sample spans fewer than 500,000 distinct CDR3 sequences, 41% being singletons. In germline, CDR1 is LNHDA, CDR2 SQIVND (reference sequence). The V end was cut by 5 bases, the J end by 1 base, with 11 bases between. This CDR3 contains 14 residues. The table lists this clonotype with a count of one. The antigen is unknown. The sequence was obtained from a human donor with low-grade glioma or glioblastoma, undergoing nonglioma brain surgery, or in good health (not recorded which). The chain carries TRBV19 and TRBJ1-1; a possible D gene is TRBD1 (6 bases). Sequences were obtained from glioma tissue, nonneoplastic brain tissue, or PBMCs (not recorded which). The CDR3 DNA sequence: TGTGCCAGTAGTTACAGGGCCGGGAACACTGAAGCTTTCTTT. Protein sequence: CASSYRAGNTEAFF.